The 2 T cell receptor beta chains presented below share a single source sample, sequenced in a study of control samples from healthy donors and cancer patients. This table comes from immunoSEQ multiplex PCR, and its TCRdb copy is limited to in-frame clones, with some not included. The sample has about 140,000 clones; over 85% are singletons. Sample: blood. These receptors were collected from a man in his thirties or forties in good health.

The CDR3 DNA reads as TGCGCCAGCAGCCGAACAGGGGGCTATAATTCACCCCTCCACTTT. This codes for CASSRTGGYNSPLHF. V and J are TRBV5-1 and TRBJ1-6; the match to TRBD1 covers 8 bases. After removal of 4 bases from V and 3 bases from J, the junction contained 3 bases not matched to a gene. Germline V gene lookup returns CDR1 SGHRS and CDR2 YFSETQ. The CDR3 totals 15 residues.

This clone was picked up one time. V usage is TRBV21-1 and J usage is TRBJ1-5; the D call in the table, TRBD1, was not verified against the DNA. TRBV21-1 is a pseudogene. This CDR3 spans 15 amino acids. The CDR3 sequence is CASSKDPGGNQPQHF. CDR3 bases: TGTGCCAGCAGCAAAGACCCAGGGGGCAATCAGCCCCAGCATTTT.